The 5 T cell receptor beta chains presented below share a single source sample, sequenced in a study of T-cell reconstitution after alpha-beta-depleted transplantation in children. Molecular barcoding with unique molecular identifiers was used for the TCRbeta library. MiXCR, run by TCRdb on the PCR reads, gives a single entry per CDR3 protein. The table has roughly 350,000 distinct CDR3 sequences, 15% to 20% seen once. The sample was PBMCs, mostly from graft donor cells, taken 360 days after TCRalphabeta/CD19-depleted stem cell transplant. Source of these receptors: a male patient aged 2-15 years who had a stem cell transplant for acute lymphoblastic leukemia, so the T cells may come from the graft donor.

This clonotype came up a few times. V usage is TRBV14 and J usage is TRBJ2-1; D is uncertain. Trimming pared 4 bases from V and 4 bases from J, leaving 17 bases between. CDR1 is SGHDN, CDR2 FVKESK, per germline. This CDR3 is built from 16 residues. The CDR3 nucleotides read TGTGCCAGCAGCCCGACCGCCCCCGGAGTATACAATGAGCAGTTCTTC. This translates into CASSPTAPGVYNEQFF. The full variable domain, rest sourced from reference TRBV14 and TRBJ2-1, is EAGVTQFPSHSVIEKGQTVTLRCDPISGHDNLYWYRRVMGKEIKFLLHFVKESKQDESGMPNNRFLAERTGGTYSTLKVQPAELEDSGVYFCASSPTAPGVYNEQFFGPGTRLTVL.

J is TRBJ2-7 and V is TRBV14; D is unresolved. The V end was cut by 4 bases, the J end by 0 bases, with 10 bases between. CDR1 is SGHDN and CDR2 is FVKESK in the germline V gene. The CDR3 extends over 14 amino acids. The CDR3 protein is CASSLLSPSYEQYF. CDR3 DNA: TGTGCCAGCAGCCTTCTCTCGCCCTCCTACGAGCAGTACTTC. The full variable domain, its missing parts supplied by reference TRBV14 and TRBJ2-7, is EAGVTQFPSHSVIEKGQTVTLRCDPISGHDNLYWYRRVMGKEIKFLLHFVKESKQDESGMPNNRFLAERTGGTYSTLKVQPAELEDSGVYFCASSLLSPSYEQYFGPGTRLTVT.

This chain links TRBV20-1 with TRBJ1-4; possible D gene TRBD1, 5 bases. This CDR3 spans 13 amino acids. The V gene lost 1 base and the J gene lost 3 bases, with 6 bases spanning the gap. Germline lookup yields CDR1 DFQATT and CDR2 SNEGSKA (reference sequence). The CDR3 here is CSARGQSNEKLFF. The CDR3 DNA sequence: TGCAGTGCTAGAGGACAGTCTAATGAAAAACTGTTTTTT.

This clonotype has only a few counts. The genes are TRBV28 and TRBJ2-2; 7 bases fit TRBD2. The CDR3 extends over 19 amino acids. V trimming: 4 bases; J trimming: 4 bases; junction bases outside the gene matches: 18. CDR1 and CDR2 from the germline V gene are MDHEN and SYDVKM. The CDR3 DNA reads TGTGCCAGCAGTTCTATACCCTTCCGGGGAGGGCGAGGCACCGGGGAGCTGTTTTTT. Its protein is CASSSIPFRGGRGTGELFF.

This clonotype was seen many times. V usage is TRBV2 and J usage is TRBJ2-3; 7 nucleotides line up with TRBD1. After removal of 6 bases from V and 2 bases from J, the junction contained 11 bases not matched to a gene. CDR3 length: 16 residues. Germline CDR1 is SNHLY and CDR2 is FYNNEI. CDR3 amino acids: CASSQIGTDLTDTQYF. The CDR3 DNA reads TGTGCCAGCAGCCAGATCGGGACAGACCTCACAGATACGCAGTATTTT.